A selection of T cell receptor beta chains follows, all from one sample in a study of cytomegalovirus exposure and HLA in healthy donors. The repertoire was sequenced with immunoSEQ multiplex PCR; TCRdb's copy has only in-frame clones and lacks some. The table shows under 150,000 clones, with about 84% occurring only once. Sequencing input: PBMCs. The receptors originated from a woman aged 40 to 50 in good health and CMV-seropositive. The CDR3 runs from the conserved cysteine through the conserved F or W. A D gene is named only where the DNA matches it firmly.

cdr3_length	d_call	v_call	j_call	cdr3_aa	cdr3_nt
16	TRBD1	TRBV12-5	TRBJ2-7	CASGLVTDRVTYEQYF	TGTGCTAGTGGTTTGGTAACGGACAGGGTGACCTACGAGCAGTACTTC
15	.	TRBV28	TRBJ2-2	CASSLVAKNTGELFF	TGTGCCAGCAGTCTGGTGGCCAAGAACACCGGGGAGCTGTTTTTT
16	.	TRBV21-1	TRBJ2-3	CASSKRVGRSTDTQYF	TGTGCCAGCAGCAAACGGGTCGGGAGAAGTACAGATACGCAGTATTTT
15	.	TRBV27	TRBJ1-2	CASSLSPGANYGYTF	TGTGCCAGCAGTTTATCTCCAGGGGCTAACTATGGCTACACCTTC
14	TRBD1	TRBV6-5	TRBJ1-6	CASSLDRGRSPLHF	TGTGCCAGCAGTCTGGACAGGGGCCGGTCACCCCTCCACTTT
15	TRBD2	TRBV14	TRBJ2-1	CASSLGTSRYNEQFF	TGTGCCAGCAGCCTAGGGACTAGCCGATACAATGAGCAGTTCTTC
14	.	TRBV7-2	TRBJ1-2	CASSLFRVQGGYTF	TGTGCCAGCAGCCTATTTCGGGTACAGGGAGGCTACACCTTC
15	TRBD2	TRBV11-2	TRBJ2-3	CASSGTSGIRDTQYF	TGTGCCAGCAGCGGGACTAGCGGGATAAGGGATACGCAGTATTTT
16	.	TRBV6-6	TRBJ2-2	CASIHRLGESTGELFF	TGTGCCAGCATCCACCGGTTAGGGGAATCCACCGGGGAGCTGTTTTTT
13	.	TRBV28	TRBJ1-1	CASSFLGRTEAFF	TGTGCCAGCAGTTTTTTGGGGAGGACTGAAGCTTTCTTT
14	TRBD1	TRBV6-5	TRBJ2-7	CASSYWGQGSEQYF	TGTGCCAGCAGTTACTGGGGACAGGGTTCCGAGCAGTACTTC
16	TRBD2	TRBV5-1	TRBJ2-5	CASSGGLTPAQREQYF	TGCGCCAGCAGCGGGGGACTAACCCCCGCTCAAAGGGAGCAGTACTTC
15	TRBD1	TRBV4-2	TRBJ1-1	CASSQAGQENTEAFF	TGTGCCAGCAGCCAAGCGGGACAGGAGAACACTGAAGCTTTCTTT
17	.	TRBV6-1	TRBJ2-2	CASSEALLRKNTGELFF	TGTGCCAGCAGTGAAGCGCTTCTGCGAAAGAACACCGGGGAGCTGTTTTTT